This T cell receptor (beta chain) was recovered during a study of regulatory T cells in long-lasting Graves disease. Through Arm-PCR of CDR3 regions and iRepertoire HTBI primers, TCR beta libraries were built. One entry per CDR3 protein results from TCRdb running MiXCR on the multiplex PCR reads. The table has roughly 420,000 distinct CDR3 sequences, around 15% seen once. V dropped 6 bases and J dropped 0 bases, with 16 bases sitting between them. The germline CDR1 and CDR2 sequences are MNHEY and SMNVEV (reference sequence). The length of the CDR3 is 16 residues. Time point given: newly diagnosed GD, antithyroid drugs for less than 3 months. Scientists built the TCR library using RNA that was extracted from PBMCs. A few counts support this clonotype. These same records also appear under a second study, on T cells in Graves' hyperthyroidism and ophthalmopathy.

This chain links TRBV27 with TRBJ2-3; no clear D gene. Here the sequenced sample was peripheral blood mononuclear cells (PBMCs), taken at new diagnosis, from a patient treated with antithyroid drugs. This sequence was found in a woman between 50 and 59 years old with Graves disease. The CDR3 region has the DNA TGTGCCAGCAGGCTAGGCTGGGCGGTTAGCACAGATACGCAGTATTTT. This translates into CASRLGWAVSTDTQYF.